This TCR beta chain was recovered during a study of cytomegalovirus exposure and HLA in healthy donors. Study-wide points: Researchers catalogued some 160 TCR beta chains as cytomegalovirus-associated. With DRB1 most and HLA-C fewest, TCR association rates differed between HLA loci in a later analysis. Highly shared variants forming one cluster were likely a sequencing artifact. Researchers reported in a later analysis that common viral pathogens appeared linked to several top clusters.

Primers included in the PCR were 60 Vbeta and 13 Jbeta primers. Profiling relied on immunoSEQ multiplex PCR, and the TCRdb table lists in-frame clones only, not all of them. This sample carries under 200,000 clones, around three quarters of them seen once, and the ten largest clones take around 3.1%. For this clone: Its antigen is currently unknown.

This sequence originates from a woman aged 40 to 55 in good health and CMV-seronegative. Sequenced: PBMCs.

The CDR3 bases are TGTGCCAGCTCACCACCTACGGGACTAGCGGGGTCGGGAGAGACCCAGTACTTC. Translation: CASSPPTGLAGSGETQYF. The chain joins TRBV18 to TRBJ2-5; 13 nucleotides align to TRBD2. This CDR3 comprises 18 residues. Germline lookup yields CDR1 KGHSH and CDR2 LQKENI. V shed 0 bases and J 4 bases; nucleotides not matched to a gene: 8.